This T cell receptor (beta chain) was sequenced during a study of post-analysis software for immune sequencing data. General observations from the study: Controls significantly exceeded multiple sclerosis patients in normalized Chao1 diversity.

Incorporated into the TCR beta cDNA libraries were unique molecular identifiers, which served to reduce PCR and sequencing biases. TCRdb fed the PCR reads into MiXCR, producing one record per CDR3 protein. Here the sample spans roughly 400,000 distinct CDR3 sequences, about 39% being singletons. In the case of this clonotype: Its antigen is unknown.

Sample: blood. The TCR was taken from a girl aged 2-9 years with multiple sclerosis.

CDR3 DNA sequence: TGCAGCGTTGATCGTGAGAGCGGGGCCGGTGGCTACACCTTC. Its protein is CSVDRESGAGGYTF. This rearrangement joins TRBV29-1 to TRBJ1-2, with TRBD1 as a possible D gene (5 bases). The length of the CDR3 is 14 residues. Per the germline V gene, CDR1 is SQVTM and CDR2 is ANQGSEA. V shed 3 bases and J shed 7 bases, with 18 bases lying between them. The variable domain in full, with the rest retrieved from reference TRBV29-1 and TRBJ1-2, is SAVISQKPSRDICQRGTSLTIQCQVDSQVTMMFWYRQQPGQSLTLIATANQGSEATYESGFVIDKFPISRPNLTFSTLTVSNMSPEDSSIYLCSVDRESGAGGYTFGSGTRLTVV.